This entry is about one T cell receptor beta chain. Its antigen target is currently unknown. Base-call qualities are not available, and no considerably larger clone is one nucleotide away. This sample is drawn from a study of T-cell reconstitution after alpha-beta-depleted transplantation in children (dated by TCRdb to about 2016). Regarding the complete study: The study quantitatively tracked T-cell immune reconstitution after TCRalphabeta/CD19-depleted allogeneic hematopoietic cell transplantation in children using TCR repertoire profiling.

Receptor libraries were prepared by PCR. Sequencing was carried out with an Illumina HiSeq 2500. Molecular barcoding was employed in the preparation of TCR libraries, with unique molecular identifiers being used to normalize TCRbeta repertoire quantification. TCRdb handled the public reads itself, with Q25 trimming in fastp and clone calling in MiXCR, and kept productive beta chains. Rows are combined by CDR3 protein, so each entry shows the most common genes and DNA. Within this sample are about 500,000 distinct CDR3 sequences, with 30% to 35% of them counted one time only. The top ten clonotypes cover under 3% of the sample. The sequence derives from a human donor who donated a stem cell graft to a child with aplastic anemia. Material: PBMCs from the stem cell graft donor, obtained from the stem cell graft.

The bases are TGTGCCAGCAGTTTTAATAGCGGGGGACGACGGGAGCTGTTTTTT. The resulting protein is CASSFNSGGRRELFF. The chain links TRBV12-3 or TRBV12-4 with TRBJ2-2; TRBD2 lines up with 9 middle nucleotides. The CDR3 runs 15 residues from the cysteine to the phenylalanine. Solely the CDR3 DNA is kept, with 45 bases framed from the first base. V is trimmed back by 3 bases and J by 9 bases, and the junction contains 8 bases that no gene match accounts for.